Listed below are T cell receptor beta chains from one sample, sequenced in a study of shared clonotypes between healthy human individuals. Clones were read by immunoSEQ multiplex PCR, and TCRdb kept only the in-frame ones, dropping some. Of over 2 million clones in the sample, 80% to 95% are singletons; the top ten hold 0.37%. Specimen: naive CD4+ T cells from PBMCs. The receptors come from a man between 18 and 29 years old in good health. Some clones in this sample may be carry-over from other donors' samples. Both conserved end residues are part of each CDR3. A D gene is named only where the DNA matches it firmly. Size values are once, few and many counts, or a class for expanded clones, and some rows have none.

V gene: TRBV30
clone size: once
J gene: TRBJ2-1
D gene: TRBD2
CDR3 protein: CAWSAFTKGRLAGDYNEQFF
CDR3 DNA: TGTGCCTGGAGTGCCTTCACTAAGGGTCGTCTAGCGGGAGACTACAATGAGCAGTTCTTC

V gene: TRBV7-3
clone size: NA
J gene: TRBJ2-1
D gene: TRBD2
CDR3 protein: CASSSPREAGGSYNEQFF
CDR3 DNA: TGTGCCAGCAGCTCCCCGAGGGAAGCGGGAGGCTCCTACAATGAGCAGTTCTTC

V gene: TRBV28
clone size: NA
J gene: TRBJ1-2
D gene: TRBD1
CDR3 protein: CASTRTGGHYGYTF
CDR3 DNA: TGTGCCAGCACCCGGACAGGGGGGCACTATGGCTACACCTTC

V gene: TRBV7-9
clone size: NA
J gene: TRBJ2-7
D gene: TRBD2
CDR3 protein: CASSPRTSIYEQYF
CDR3 DNA: TGTGCCAGCAGCCCACGGACTAGCATCTACGAGCAGTACTTC

V gene: TRBV7-9
clone size: NA
J gene: TRBJ1-5
D gene: NA
CDR3 protein: CASSLAGVGQPQHF
CDR3 DNA: TGTGCCAGCAGCTTAGCCGGGGTTGGGCAGCCCCAGCATTTT

V gene: TRBV18
clone size: NA
J gene: TRBJ2-7
D gene: NA
CDR3 protein: CASSYGGASTYEQYF
CDR3 DNA: TGTGCCAGCTCTTATGGAGGCGCCTCTACCTACGAGCAGTACTTC

V gene: TRBV20-1
clone size: few
J gene: TRBJ1-2
D gene: NA
CDR3 protein: CSASMDYGYTF
CDR3 DNA: TGCAGTGCTAGCATGGACTATGGCTACACCTTC

V gene: TRBV5-1
clone size: NA
J gene: TRBJ2-3
D gene: TRBD2
CDR3 protein: CASSLGLAHSSTDTQYF
CDR3 DNA: TGCGCCAGCAGCTTGGGACTAGCGCACTCTAGCACAGATACGCAGTATTTT

V gene: TRBV30
clone size: NA
J gene: TRBJ1-4
D gene: NA
CDR3 protein: CAWSEGVANEKLFF
CDR3 DNA: TGTGCCTGGAGTGAGGGGGTGGCTAATGAAAAACTGTTTTTT

V gene: TRBV5-4
clone size: NA
J gene: TRBJ2-1
D gene: TRBD2
CDR3 protein: CASSMGLAGNEQFF
CDR3 DNA: TGTGCCAGCAGCATGGGACTAGCGGGAAATGAGCAGTTCTTC

V gene: TRBV7-2
clone size: NA
J gene: TRBJ2-7
D gene: TRBD2
CDR3 protein: CASSLAAASGPYEQYF
CDR3 DNA: TGTGCCAGCAGCTTAGCGGCGGCTAGCGGGCCCTACGAGCAGTACTTC

V gene: TRBV7-3
clone size: NA
J gene: TRBJ2-3
D gene: TRBD1
CDR3 protein: CASSTRTGGSDTQYF
CDR3 DNA: TGTGCCAGCAGCACCCGGACAGGGGGTTCAGATACGCAGTATTTT

V gene: TRBV30
clone size: few
J gene: TRBJ1-1
D gene: NA
CDR3 protein: CAWSATGRPEAFF
CDR3 DNA: TGTGCCTGGAGTGCGACCGGGCGACCTGAAGCTTTCTTT

V gene: TRBV5-4
clone size: NA
J gene: TRBJ2-3
D gene: TRBD2
CDR3 protein: CASSPGLWGDTQYF
CDR3 DNA: TGTGCCAGCAGCCCGGGACTATGGGGCGATACGCAGTATTTT

V gene: TRBV7-8
clone size: NA
J gene: TRBJ1-5
D gene: NA
CDR3 protein: CASSPRELQPQHF
CDR3 DNA: TGTGCCAGCAGCCCGAGAGAACTTCAGCCCCAGCATTTT

V gene: TRBV5-1
clone size: few
J gene: TRBJ2-1
D gene: TRBD1
CDR3 protein: CASSLAGTAYNEQFF
CDR3 DNA: TGCGCCAGCAGCTTGGCTGGGACAGCTTACAATGAGCAGTTCTTC

V gene: TRBV5-4
clone size: NA
J gene: TRBJ2-6
D gene: TRBD1
CDR3 protein: CASSSMEQGARGANVLTF
CDR3 DNA: TGTGCCAGCAGCTCCATGGAACAGGGGGCGCGGGGGGCCAACGTCCTGACTTTC

V gene: TRBV7-3
clone size: NA
J gene: TRBJ1-1
D gene: NA
CDR3 protein: CASSLRENTEAFF
CDR3 DNA: TGTGCCAGCAGCTTAAGAGAAAACACTGAAGCTTTCTTT

V gene: TRBV5-8
clone size: NA
J gene: TRBJ2-7
D gene: NA
CDR3 protein: CASSQTGTSSYEQYF
CDR3 DNA: TGTGCCAGCAGCCAAACCGGGACAAGCTCCTACGAGCAGTACTTC

V gene: TRBV2
clone size: NA
J gene: TRBJ2-2
D gene: NA
CDR3 protein: CASSGLSLNTGELFF
CDR3 DNA: TGTGCCAGCAGTGGACTGAGCCTGAACACCGGGGAGCTGTTTTTT

V gene: TRBV28
clone size: NA
J gene: TRBJ1-5
D gene: TRBD1
CDR3 protein: CASSPGQGDQPQHF
CDR3 DNA: TGTGCCAGCAGTCCGGGACAGGGCGATCAGCCCCAGCATTTT

V gene: TRBV21-1
clone size: NA
J gene: TRBJ1-1
D gene: NA
CDR3 protein: CASTLRTGGYSGTEAFF
CDR3 DNA: TGTGCCAGCACATTAAGAACAGGGGGTTACTCTGGGACTGAAGCTTTCTTT

V gene: TRBV10-3
clone size: NA
J gene: TRBJ2-7
D gene: TRBD1
CDR3 protein: CAISRTGDSYEQYF
CDR3 DNA: TGTGCCATCAGCCGGACAGGGGATAGCTACGAGCAGTACTTC

V gene: TRBV12-5
clone size: NA
J gene: TRBJ2-1
D gene: TRBD1
CDR3 protein: CASGLGQPGQMNEQFF
CDR3 DNA: TGTGCTAGTGGTTTGGGACAACCGGGACAGATGAATGAGCAGTTCTTC

V gene: TRBV5-1
clone size: NA
J gene: TRBJ2-2
D gene: TRBD2
CDR3 protein: CASSLAISSGSFSGDTGELFF
CDR3 DNA: TGCGCCAGCAGCTTGGCCATAAGTAGCGGGAGTTTCTCGGGAGACACCGGGGAGCTGTTTTTT

V gene: TRBV7-9
clone size: few
J gene: TRBJ1-5
D gene: NA
CDR3 protein: CASSLDSYNQPQHF
CDR3 DNA: TGTGCCAGCAGCTTAGACAGTTACAATCAGCCCCAGCATTTT

V gene: TRBV5-1
clone size: NA
J gene: TRBJ2-5
D gene: TRBD1
CDR3 protein: CASQIPGQGATQYF
CDR3 DNA: TGCGCCAGCCAAATACCGGGACAGGGAGCGACCCAGTACTTC

V gene: TRBV30
clone size: NA
J gene: TRBJ2-7
D gene: NA
CDR3 protein: CAWRSPLRGGYEQYF
CDR3 DNA: TGTGCCTGGAGGTCCCCTCTTCGGGGAGGCTACGAGCAGTACTTC

V gene: TRBV5-1
clone size: NA
J gene: TRBJ2-7
D gene: TRBD2
CDR3 protein: CASSLGTSGSYEQYF
CDR3 DNA: TGCGCCAGCAGCTTAGGGACTAGCGGCTCCTACGAGCAGTACTTC

V gene: TRBV7-9
clone size: NA
J gene: TRBJ2-7
D gene: TRBD2
CDR3 protein: CASSLGALGGAGRAYEQYF
CDR3 DNA: TGTGCCAGCAGCTTAGGAGCCCTAGGTGGAGCGGGACGAGCCTACGAGCAGTACTTC

V gene: TRBV28
clone size: NA
J gene: TRBJ2-3
D gene: TRBD2
CDR3 protein: CASSLLAGSGFGTQYF
CDR3 DNA: TGTGCCAGCAGTTTACTAGCGGGTAGTGGTTTTGGTACGCAGTATTTT

V gene: TRBV27
clone size: NA
J gene: TRBJ2-5
D gene: NA
CDR3 protein: CASSNGRAHDSQETQYF
CDR3 DNA: TGTGCCAGCAGTAACGGGCGGGCTCACGACTCTCAAGAGACCCAGTACTTC

V gene: TRBV4-1
clone size: NA
J gene: TRBJ2-3
D gene: NA
CDR3 protein: CASSRWGALENTQYF
CDR3 DNA: TGCGCCAGCAGCCGATGGGGGGCGTTAGAAAATACGCAGTATTTT

V gene: TRBV6-1
clone size: NA
J gene: TRBJ1-5
D gene: NA
CDR3 protein: CASSHRDQPQHF
CDR3 DNA: TGTGCCAGCAGCCACAGGGATCAGCCCCAGCATTTT

V gene: TRBV7-7
clone size: NA
J gene: TRBJ2-5
D gene: TRBD1
CDR3 protein: CASSVYGQGEEETQYF
CDR3 DNA: TGTGCCAGCAGCGTATACGGACAGGGGGAAGAAGAGACCCAGTACTTC

V gene: TRBV14
clone size: NA
J gene: TRBJ2-4
D gene: NA
CDR3 protein: CASSQGGSGGNIQYF
CDR3 DNA: TGTGCCAGCAGCCAAGGAGGGTCCGGGGGAAACATTCAGTACTTC

V gene: TRBV5-1
clone size: NA
J gene: TRBJ2-3
D gene: NA
CDR3 protein: CASSPEVGGTDTQYF
CDR3 DNA: TGCGCCAGCAGCCCGGAGGTTGGGGGCACAGATACGCAGTATTTT

V gene: TRBV7-2
clone size: NA
J gene: TRBJ1-1
D gene: TRBD1
CDR3 protein: CASSLVRQGAGTEAFF
CDR3 DNA: TGTGCCAGCAGCTTAGTTAGACAGGGGGCCGGCACTGAAGCTTTCTTT

V gene: TRBV5-1
clone size: NA
J gene: TRBJ2-3
D gene: TRBD2
CDR3 protein: CASSRALLAGRSTDTQYF
CDR3 DNA: TGCGCCAGCAGCCGGGCCCTTCTAGCGGGACGGAGCACAGATACGCAGTATTTT

V gene: TRBV28
clone size: NA
J gene: TRBJ1-2
D gene: NA
CDR3 protein: CASSFLTGTRERGYTF
CDR3 DNA: TGTGCCAGCAGTTTCCTTACCGGGACACGAGAGAGGGGCTACACCTTC

V gene: TRBV7-3
clone size: NA
J gene: TRBJ2-7
D gene: NA
CDR3 protein: CASSLGPLYEQYF
CDR3 DNA: TGTGCCAGCAGCTTAGGACCGCTCTACGAGCAGTACTTC

V gene: TRBV28
clone size: NA
J gene: TRBJ1-2
D gene: NA
CDR3 protein: CASSLVGYSDPTVAGYTF
CDR3 DNA: TGTGCCAGCAGTTTGGTTGGGTATTCAGACCCCACGGTAGCTGGCTACACCTTC

V gene: TRBV10-3
clone size: NA
J gene: TRBJ1-1
D gene: NA
CDR3 protein: CAISGGGVYFGNTEAFF
CDR3 DNA: TGTGCCATCAGTGGGGGAGGGGTTTACTTTGGGAACACTGAAGCTTTCTTT

V gene: TRBV9
clone size: NA
J gene: TRBJ1-2
D gene: TRBD1
CDR3 protein: CASSVGLGTAGYGYTF
CDR3 DNA: TGTGCCAGCAGCGTAGGCCTCGGGACAGCGGGCTATGGCTACACCTTC

V gene: TRBV19
clone size: NA
J gene: TRBJ2-3
D gene: NA
CDR3 protein: CASSFARRDTQYF
CDR3 DNA: TGTGCCAGTAGTTTCGCCCGGCGAGATACGCAGTATTTT

V gene: TRBV7-7
clone size: NA
J gene: TRBJ2-7
D gene: NA
CDR3 protein: CASSFMRTPHTYEQYF
CDR3 DNA: TGTGCCAGCAGCTTTATGAGGACACCCCACACCTACGAGCAGTACTTC

V gene: TRBV4-1
clone size: NA
J gene: TRBJ2-5
D gene: NA
CDR3 protein: CASSHTDGIQETQYF
CDR3 DNA: TGCGCCAGCAGCCATACCGATGGCATACAAGAGACCCAGTACTTC

V gene: TRBV5-5
clone size: NA
J gene: TRBJ2-7
D gene: NA
CDR3 protein: CASSSALQYKRHNEQYF
CDR3 DNA: TGTGCCAGCAGCTCCGCGCTCCAGTACAAAAGGCACAACGAGCAGTACTTC

V gene: TRBV9
clone size: NA
J gene: TRBJ2-5
D gene: NA
CDR3 protein: CASSARGLDQETQYF
CDR3 DNA: TGTGCCAGCAGCGCCCGAGGGTTAGACCAAGAGACCCAGTACTTC

V gene: TRBV28
clone size: NA
J gene: TRBJ1-2
D gene: NA
CDR3 protein: CASSSYSGYTF
CDR3 DNA: TGTGCCAGCAGCTCCTATAGCGGCTACACCTTC